This T cell receptor beta chain stems from a study of post-analysis software for immune sequencing data. Study as a whole: There were relapsing-remitting, secondary progressive and progressive-relapsing multiple sclerosis among the disease courses included.

Prepared libraries of TCR beta cDNA carried unique molecular identifiers. About 500,000 cDNA molecules were obtained per 1 to 10 million input T cells. One entry per CDR3 protein results from TCRdb running MiXCR on the PCR reads. The table lists roughly 540,000 distinct CDR3 sequences, around 36% of them singletons, with under 7% in the top ten. Study-wide results and caveats: F-measure co-clustering was strong for batch-matched samples. When patients were compared with controls, about five TRBV segments were more frequent, TRBV5-6, TRBV5-1 and TRBV20-1 among them. Those with multiple sclerosis, the patient group, showed significantly lower normalized Chao1 diversity than controls.

V lost 0 bases and J 2 bases, leaving 14 bases between the germline ends. The CDR3 is made up of 15 amino acids. The V gene's germline CDR1 is DFQATT and CDR2 SNEGSKA (reference sequence). This clonotype was counted only a few times. Antigen specificity is unknown. The TCR comes from a girl under 18 with multiple sclerosis. The material sequenced was blood. The chain has TRBV20-1 and TRBJ2-7, with TRBD2 as a possible D gene (6 bases). This CDR3 is CSARETRGSPYEQYF. CDR3 coding DNA: TGCAGTGCTAGAGAAACGCGGGGTTCACCCTACGAGCAGTACTTC.